The clone carrying this T cell receptor beta chain was detected only a few times. The CDR3 extends over 14 amino acids. Germline CDR1 is DFQATT and CDR2 is SNEGSKA (reference sequence). V gave up 3 bases and J gave up 6 bases; unmatched junction bases: 8. This sample was included in a study of patients and donors after allogeneic stem cell transplantation. One entry per CDR3 protein, called by TCRdb with MiXCR from the RT-PCR reads. The sample consists of 800,000 to 1,000,000 distinct CDR3 sequences, about a sixth of them appearing once. The chain combines TRBV20-1 with TRBJ2-1; the match to TRBD2 covers 7 bases. This receptor was taken from a human donor who was either an allogeneic HSCT recipient or a stem cell or donor lymphocyte infusion donor (not recorded which). It is not recorded whose cells these are; they may come from a transplant donor. Sequenced: blood, either unsorted or a sorted T cell fraction (not recorded which). CDR3 in amino acids: CSASKGGRGNEQFF. The CDR3 bases are TGCAGTGCTAGTAAGGGCGGGAGAGGCAATGAGCAGTTCTTC.